This T cell receptor (beta chain) was identified during a study of CD8+ T cells in alopecia areata. As for the study in general: A regimen of oral tofacitinib, 5 to 10 mg twice daily, was given to treated patients.

Findings of the study overall: TCRs were shared less clearly across patients than in mice, possibly for HLA-related reasons.

With respect to this clone: Its target is unknown.

Extraction of RNA preceded its reverse transcription into cDNA, which served as the sequencing template. The repertoire was sequenced with immunoSEQ multiplex PCR; TCRdb's copy has only in-frame clones and lacks some. This sample yields 140,000 to 150,000 clones, of which 40% to 65% are seen a single time; roughly 0.92% belongs to the top ten. The ends were cut back, 4 bases at V and 1 base at J, with 13 bases in the middle. From germline, CDR1 is SQVTM and CDR2 ANQGSEA. This CDR3 is built from 14 residues. Sampling of alopecia areata patients yielded lesional scalp punch biopsies as well as peripheral blood.

The chain recombines TRBV29-1 with TRBJ1-2, with a weak D call TRBD1 (5 bases). The sequence derives from a human donor with alopecia areata. Sequencing was performed on CD4+ T cells sorted from blood, taken at week 0. The CDR3 bases are TGCAGCGTTGCCATCATGGGGGGTAACTATGGCTACACCTTC. Its translation is CSVAIMGGNYGYTF.